The 30 T cell receptor beta chains given below trace back to one sample, sequenced in a study of vaccination and CD4 T cells after COVID-19. Their target antigens are unknown. The study sequenced cultured CD4+ T cell DNA using the Oncomine TCR Beta short-read assay. TCRdb processed the PCR reads anew with MiXCR; each CDR3 protein has one entry. The table lists about 17,000 distinct CDR3 sequences, approximately 48% of them singletons. The time point denotes: late sampling 161 to 241 days after vaccination in three convalescent patients. Specified treatment: roughly 10-day PBMC culture with coronavirus spike peptide pools or control peptides (ViraFEST assay). The sequences come from CD4+ T cells from blood, cultured in vitro, collected about 7 months after SARS-CoV-2 vaccination. These receptors came from a human donor who had recovered from COVID-19.

This clonotype appeared once. J is TRBJ2-1 and V is TRBV20-1, with D perhaps TRBD1 or TRBD2 (5 bases each). CDR1 is DFQATT and CDR2 is SNEGSKA in the germline V gene (reference sequence). Between the trimmed V and J ends, which lost 3 bases and 2 bases, there was a span of 11 bases. CDR3 length equals 14 residues. This chain's CDR3 is CSASWGPTYNEQFF. CDR3 in DNA: TGCAGTGCTAGTTGGGGACCGACCTACAATGAGCAGTTCTTC.

V is TRBV19 and J is TRBJ1-2; the D is unclear. The CDR3 runs to 16 residues. V lost 3 bases, J lost 4 bases, and 18 bases lay in between. The germline gives CDR1 LNHDA, CDR2 SQIVND (reference sequence). The CDR3 DNA reads as TGTGCCAGTAGTATCAATGGGGTTGGATTCGTCTATGGCTACACCTTC. Translating gives CASSINGVGFVYGYTF.

The CDR3, as DNA: TGTGCCAGCAGCTTAGTTGTGGCGGGGTTAGCCACTGAAGCTTTCTTT. Its protein product is CASSLVVAGLATEAFF. V gene TRBV11-2 combines with J gene TRBJ1-1; D gene unclear. Per germline, CDR1 SGHAT and CDR2 FQNNGV. Trimming took off 1 base at V and 4 bases at J, with 16 bases between the two ends. CDR3 length equals 16 residues.

The V and J genes are TRBV28 and TRBJ1-6; D unresolved. CDR1 MDHEN and CDR2 SYDVKM come from the germline V gene. This CDR3 is built from 13 residues. Trimming removed 8 bases from V and 7 bases from J, with 12 bases in between. CDR3 region: CASHRATNSPLHF. CDR3 nucleotides: TGTGCCAGCCACCGGGCCACGAATTCACCCCTCCACTTT.

The chain has TRBV5-1 and TRBJ2-5; tentatively, D is TRBD1 or TRBD2 (5 bases each). Trimming shortened V by 2 bases and J by 5 bases, and 16 bases separated the two germline ends. The CDR3 is 15 amino acids. Looked up from germline, CDR1 is SGHRS and CDR2 is YFSETQ. This CDR3 is CASSFTGTVEETQYF. In DNA form, the CDR3 reads TGCGCCAGCAGCTTCACCGGGACGGTGGAGGAGACCCAGTACTTC.

This clonotype showed up just a few times. V gene TRBV6-1 combines with J gene TRBJ2-5; D not certain. The germline CDR1 and CDR2 sequences are MNHNS and SASEGT. Trimming removed 3 bases at V and 5 bases at J, with 10 bases between. This CDR3 has 13 residues. The CDR3 DNA is TGTGCCAGCAGTGACCCGGGTCCGGAGACCCAGTACTTC. It specifies CASSDPGPETQYF.

The chain joins TRBV20-1 to TRBJ2-3, with D perhaps assigned TRBD1 or TRBD2 (5 bases each). The CDR3 consists of 14 residues. Trimming pared 6 bases from V and 0 bases from J, leaving 13 bases between. The germline V gene has CDR1 DFQATT and CDR2 SNEGSKA (reference sequence). CDR3 nucleotides: TGCAGTGCCCTGAAGGGACCGAGCACAGATACGCAGTATTTT. As protein: CSALKGPSTDTQYF.

This clonotype was seen a handful of times. This sequence joins TRBV7-8 and TRBJ1-1; D possibly corresponds to TRBD1 (5 bases). Germline loops: CDR1 SGHVS, CDR2 FQNEAQ. This CDR3 is 16 amino acids long. Trimming removed 6 bases from V and 0 bases from J, with 17 bases in between. This chain's CDR3 is CASSQGRWIMNTEAFF. CDR3 in DNA: TGTGCCAGCAGTCAGGGACGGTGGATAATGAACACTGAAGCTTTCTTT.

In this sample, this clonotype turned up a few times. This chain links TRBV27 with TRBJ1-5; D gene uncertain. V was pared by 8 bases and J by 3 bases, with 11 bases between. The germline V gene has CDR1 MNHEY and CDR2 SMNVEV (reference sequence). The CDR3 length is 13 residues. CDR3 nucleotide sequence: TGTGCCAGCTCTATTGGGGACAATCAGCCCCAGCATTTT. Encoded protein: CASSIGDNQPQHF.

This rearrangement joins TRBV20-1 to TRBJ2-7; 9 bases agree with TRBD2. The CDR3 totals 14 residues. Germline V gives CDR1 DFQATT, CDR2 SNEGSKA (reference sequence). Trimming removed 6 bases from V and 5 bases from J; junction bases left unmatched: 11. This CDR3 is CSAFGGGAADEQYF. The CDR3 nucleotides read TGCAGTGCCTTCGGCGGGGGGGCCGCGGACGAGCAGTACTTC.

The DNA of the CDR3 is TGTGCCAGCAGTGGACAGGCGATTCAGCCCCAGCATTTT. Residues: CASSGQAIQPQHF. The chain combines TRBV6-1 with TRBJ1-5; a possible D gene is TRBD1 (6 bases). The CDR3 length is 13 residues. Trimming took off 4 bases at V and 6 bases at J, with 10 bases between the two ends. Germline CDR1 MNHNS, CDR2 SASEGT.

There are a few counts of this clonotype. The chain employs TRBV19 and TRBJ2-5; the D is unclear. The CDR3 sequence is 14 residues long. Germline loops: CDR1 LNHDA, CDR2 SQIVND (reference sequence). Trimming left V 3 bases short and J 1 base short, with 9 bases between. CDR3 in amino acids: CASSIGPSQETQYF. The DNA for the CDR3 is TGTGCCAGTAGTATCGGTCCCAGCCAAGAGACCCAGTACTTC.

This clonotype has only a few counts. The genes are TRBV27 and TRBJ1-1, with D perhaps TRBD1 (6 bases). CDR3 size: 17 residues. The germline V gene encodes CDR1 MNHEY and CDR2 SMNVEV (reference sequence). With 5 bases removed from V and 1 base from J, the gap between germline ends came to 20 bases. The CDR3 nucleotides are TGTGCCAGCAGTACCCGACCGGGGGGCGGAGGGAACACTGAAGCTTTCTTT. Translated: CASSTRPGGGGNTEAFF.

The chain combines TRBV15 with TRBJ1-1; TRBD1 matches 7 bases. J gave up 0 bases and V 4 bases, and 5 bases lay outside the gene matches. Germline-derived CDR1 and CDR2 are LNHNV and YYDKDF (reference sequence). The CDR3 totals 15 residues. This CDR3 is CATSTNRGLNTEAFF. Written as DNA, the CDR3 is TGTGCCACCAGCACGAACAGGGGACTGAACACTGAAGCTTTCTTT.

V is TRBV24-1 and J is TRBJ2-5; 7 bases line up with TRBD1. V lost 4 bases, J lost 5 bases, and 12 bases stayed unmatched. The CDR3 has 16 residues. CDR1 KGHDR and CDR2 SFDVKD come from the germline V gene. This CDR3 is CATSDTTWDRRETQYF. The DNA of the CDR3 is TGTGCCACCAGTGACACCACCTGGGACAGAAGGGAGACCCAGTACTTC.

The chain links TRBV2 to TRBJ1-1; no firm D call. Germline V gene lookup returns CDR1 SNHLY and CDR2 FYNNEI. The CDR3 has 14 amino acids. The germline V and J ends were trimmed by 7 bases and 3 bases, with 15 bases remaining between them. The CDR3 nucleotides read TGTGCCAGCATTGCGGTCACGCGGGACACTGAAGCTTTCTTT. Translating it yields CASIAVTRDTEAFF.

The chain has TRBV7-2 and TRBJ2-3, with D perhaps matching TRBD1 (6 bases). Germline V gene data show CDR1 as SGHTA and CDR2 as FQGNSA. V shed 5 bases and J shed 2 bases, with 17 bases lying between them. The CDR3 has 16 residues. The CDR3 is CASSPGSWGPTDTQYF. Written as DNA, the CDR3 is TGTGCCAGCAGCCCAGGTTCTTGGGGGCCCACAGATACGCAGTATTTT.

This chain connects TRBV11-2 to TRBJ1-1; D remains ambiguous. Germline loops: CDR1 SGHAT, CDR2 FQNNGV. The ends were cut back, 2 bases at V and 1 base at J, with 5 bases in the middle. The CDR3 length is 13 residues. CDR3 protein: CASSLQWNTEAFF. The DNA of the CDR3 is TGTGCCAGCAGCTTACAGTGGAACACTGAAGCTTTCTTT. The full variable domain, completed using reference TRBV11-2 and TRBJ1-1, is EAGVAQSPRYKIIEKRQSVAFWCNPISGHATLYWYQQILGQGPKLLIQFQNNGVVDDSQLPKDRFSAERLKGVDSTLKIQPAKLEDSAVYLCASSLQWNTEAFFGQGTRLTVV.

The chain uses TRBV7-2 and TRBJ2-4, with TRBD2 identical over 7 bases. From germline, CDR1 is SGHTA and CDR2 FQGNSA. This CDR3 is built from 13 residues. V lost 0 bases to trimming and J lost 8 bases; unmatched junction nucleotides: 1. Written as DNA, the CDR3 is TGTGCCAGCAGCTTAGCCAGCGGGGACATTCAGTACTTC. Its translation is CASSLASGDIQYF.

The V and J genes are TRBV28 and TRBJ1-5; D call uncertain. Germline V gene sequence: CDR1 MDHEN, CDR2 SYDVKM. The CDR3 length is 13 residues. Trimming removed 2 bases at V and 7 bases at J, with 9 bases between. The CDR3: CASSLIRWQPQHF. The CDR3, as DNA: TGTGCCAGCAGTTTAATCCGGTGGCAGCCCCAGCATTTT.

This clonotype was seen only a few times. The rearrangement joins TRBV19 to TRBJ1-1; 9 bases line up with TRBD1. Trimming took 4 bases from V and 6 from J; bases not matched to a gene: 9. The CDR3 runs 15 residues. Germline-derived CDR1 and CDR2 are LNHDA and SQIVND (reference sequence). CDR3 nucleotide sequence: TGTGCCAGTAGTAAGAGGACAGGGGTTAGGCCTGAAGCTTTCTTT. It codes for CASSKRTGVRPEAFF.

The rearrangement joins TRBV27 to TRBJ1-1; D gene ambiguous. The CDR3 extends over 14 amino acids. Germline V gives CDR1 MNHEY, CDR2 SMNVEV (reference sequence). The germline V and J ends were trimmed by 3 bases and 1 base, with 9 bases remaining between them. DNA for the CDR3: TGTGCCAGCAGTTTCTCACTTAGGAACACTGAAGCTTTCTTT. Protein sequence: CASSFSLRNTEAFF.

This clonotype was found a few times. CDR3 nucleotides: TGTGCCAGCAGCCGAGGACAGGGAACAGGAGAGACCCAGTACTTC. Encoded protein: CASSRGQGTGETQYF. The chain uses TRBV7-9 and TRBJ2-5; 8 bases line up with TRBD1. The ends lost 5 bases at V and 4 bases at J; junction bases unmatched: 9. The CDR3 loop spans 15 amino acids. Germline V gene data show CDR1 as SEHNR and CDR2 as FQNEAQ (reference sequence).

J is TRBJ2-4 and V is TRBV11-1; a possible D gene is TRBD1 (6 bases). Deletions cut 1 base from V and 2 bases from J, with 12 bases between. CDR1 is SGHAT and CDR2 is FQDESV in the germline V gene (reference sequence). There are 16 residues in the CDR3. The CDR3, as DNA: TGTGCCAGCAGCTTAGGAGGTGGGGGCACCAAAAACATTCAGTACTTC. Translated, it gives CASSLGGGGTKNIQYF.

This chain uses TRBV6-1 with TRBJ2-7; TRBD2 aligns across 9 bases. The germline V gene encodes CDR1 MNHNS and CDR2 SASEGT. The CDR3 sequence is 15 residues long. V was pared by 1 base and J by 2 bases, with 3 bases of the junction left unmatched. CDR3 sequence: CASSEGSGRTYEQYF. DNA of the CDR3: TGTGCCAGCAGTGAAGGCAGCGGGAGGACCTACGAGCAGTACTTC.

This chain links TRBV6-1 with TRBJ2-7, with 10 nucleotides matching TRBD2. V shed 3 bases, J shed 2 bases, and the junction held 7 bases outside the gene matches. The CDR3 consists of 16 residues. Germline lookup yields CDR1 MNHNS and CDR2 SASEGT. CDR3 DNA: TGTGCCAGCAGTGAGCATGGCCTAGCGGGAGCCTACGAGCAGTACTTC. Translation: CASSEHGLAGAYEQYF.

The rearrangement joins TRBV7-2 to TRBJ2-3; D call uncertain. Between the trimmed V and J ends, which lost 5 bases and 7 bases, there was a span of 13 bases. Germline CDR1 reads SGHTA; CDR2 reads FQGNSA. CDR3 length: 13 amino acids. CDR3 sequence (DNA): TGTGCCAGCAGCCCCGGGCTCCAGAATACGCAGTATTTT. Translation: CASSPGLQNTQYF.

This chain joins TRBV19 and TRBJ1-2, with a possible D match to TRBD1 (6 bases). The germline V gene has CDR1 LNHDA and CDR2 SQIVND (reference sequence). There are 13 residues in the CDR3. V lost 6 bases to trimming and J lost 8 bases, with 16 bases between them. The DNA of the CDR3 is TGTGCCAGTAGCACTCGACAGGCATGGGGCTACACCTTC. This translates into CASSTRQAWGYTF.

This clonotype has only one observation. The V gene is TRBV7-2, the J gene TRBJ2-1, with 14 bases that match TRBD2. This CDR3 comprises 16 residues. With V trimmed by 7 bases and J by 8 bases, 10 bases remained unmatched. Germline CDR1 is SGHTA and CDR2 is FQGNSA. CDR3: CASTKAGTSGSYEQFF. The CDR3 bases are TGTGCCAGCACCAAAGCGGGGACTAGCGGGAGTTATGAGCAGTTCTTC.

V is TRBV20-1 and J is TRBJ1-5; 11 bases match TRBD1. CDR1 and CDR2 (germline): DFQATT, SNEGSKA (reference sequence). With 0 bases clipped from V and 1 base from J, the junction kept 5 bases outside the gene matches. The CDR3 contains 17 residues. CDR3 sequence: CSARDPGTGGSNQPQHF. The CDR3 nucleotides read TGCAGTGCTAGAGATCCGGGGACAGGGGGGAGCAATCAGCCCCAGCATTTT.